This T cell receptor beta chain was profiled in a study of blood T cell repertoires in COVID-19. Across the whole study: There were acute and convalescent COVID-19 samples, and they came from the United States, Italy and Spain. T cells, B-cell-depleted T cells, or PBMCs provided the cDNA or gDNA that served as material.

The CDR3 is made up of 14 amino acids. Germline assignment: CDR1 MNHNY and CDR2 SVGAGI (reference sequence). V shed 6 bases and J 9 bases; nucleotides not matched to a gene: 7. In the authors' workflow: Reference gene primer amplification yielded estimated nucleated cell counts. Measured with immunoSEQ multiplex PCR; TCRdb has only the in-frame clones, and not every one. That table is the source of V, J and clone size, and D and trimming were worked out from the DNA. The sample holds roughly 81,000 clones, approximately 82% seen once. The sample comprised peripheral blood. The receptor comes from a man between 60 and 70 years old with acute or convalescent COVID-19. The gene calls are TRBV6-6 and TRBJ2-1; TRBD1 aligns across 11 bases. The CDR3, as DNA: TGTGCCAGCAGCGGGACAGGGGGTTCTGGTGAGCAGTTCTTC. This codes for CASSGTGGSGEQFF.